This T cell receptor (beta chain) appears in the sequencing data of a study of blood T cell repertoires in COVID-19. The CDR3 has 16 residues. Trimming pared 8 bases from V and 2 bases from J, leaving 20 bases between. Germline CDR1 reads MDHEN; CDR2 reads SYDVKM. Generated by immunoSEQ multiplex PCR, the TCRdb table keeps only in-frame clones and is missing some. The sample has about 180,000 clones, 88% seen once. The source is a woman aged 30 to 39 with acute or convalescent COVID-19. Sequencing was performed on peripheral blood. J is TRBJ2-3 and V is TRBV28; D is perhaps TRBD1 (5 bases). The DNA of the CDR3 is TGTGCCAGCGTGACAGCCTCGAGCTCCCTCACAGATACGCAGTATTTT. It yields the protein CASVTASSSLTDTQYF.